The rows below give T cell receptor beta chains drawn from one sample of a study of identical twins. From the 5' RACE reads, TCRdb called clonotypes with MiXCR, one entry per CDR3 protein. The data contain about 470,000 distinct CDR3 sequences, roughly 24% of them singletons. These data were likewise used in another study, on T cells expressing NK-cell markers.

The sample taken for sequencing was CD4+ T cells sorted from blood. These receptors were collected from a young woman in good health. Each CDR3 is given with its conserved first and last residue. A D gene is named only where the DNA matches it firmly. Clone size is stated in some rows and not others, as once, few, many or a class when expanded.

D gene	clone size	J gene	V gene	CDR3 DNA	CDR3 protein
-	few	TRBJ1-1	TRBV3-1	TGTGCCAGCAGCCAATCAGGGATCCCTGAAGCTTTCTTT	CASSQSGIPEAFF
-	few	TRBJ1-1	TRBV5-5	TGTGCCAGCAGCCCGACAGTCCCGGACACTGAAGCTTTCTTT	CASSPTVPDTEAFF
-	few	TRBJ1-6	TRBV12-3/TRBV12-4	TGTGCCAGCAGTTTAGATCGGGGCTCCTATAATTCACCCCTCCACTTT	CASSLDRGSYNSPLHF
TRBD1	few	TRBJ1-2	TRBV5-1	TGCGCCAGCAGCTCGAAAGGACAGGGCTATGGCTACACCTTC	CASSSKGQGYGYTF
-	-	TRBJ1-5	TRBV4-2	TGTGCCAGCAGCCAAGAGCGGACTTCGGGCAATCAGCCCCAGCATTTT	CASSQERTSGNQPQHF
TRBD1	few	TRBJ2-5	TRBV6-5	TGTGCCAGCAGTTACTCGACAGGGGCCGAGACCCAGTACTTC	CASSYSTGAETQYF
TRBD2	once	TRBJ2-1	TRBV30	TGTGCCTGGGCTAGCGGACGCTACAATGAGCAGTTCTTC	CAWASGRYNEQFF
-	few	TRBJ2-3	TRBV2	TGTGCCAGCAGTACGACTGGGACTGCAGATACGCAGTATTTT	CASSTTGTADTQYF
TRBD1	-	TRBJ2-7	TRBV6-5	TGTGCCAGCAGCTACGACGCCCGGGACAGGGACAACCAGCACTTC	CASSYDARDRDNQHF
-	-	TRBJ2-6	TRBV11-2	TGTGCCAGCAGCTTATTCGGCCCGGGCAGCTCTGGGGCCAACGTCCTGACTTTC	CASSLFGPGSSGANVLTF
-	-	TRBJ2-5	TRBV12-3/TRBV12-4	TGTGCCAGCAGGGGGACGCCAGAGACCCAGTACTTC	CASRGTPETQYF
TRBD2	-	TRBJ2-3	TRBV5-1	TGCGCCAGCAGCTTGGAACCACGGGGGGGGCTAGGAGATACGCAGTATTTT	CASSLEPRGGLGDTQYF
TRBD1	few	TRBJ2-2	TRBV24-1	TGTGCCACCCGGGACAGGGTCACCGGGGAGCTGTTTTTT	CATRDRVTGELFF
-	-	TRBJ2-4	TRBV20-1	TGCAGTGCTAGGGACGCCCCAGCCAAAAACATTCAGTACTTC	CSARDAPAKNIQYF
TRBD2	-	TRBJ2-5	TRBV6-2/TRBV6-3	TGTGCCAGCAGCATAAGACTAGCGGAACAAGAGACCCAGTACTTC	CASSIRLAEQETQYF
-	few	TRBJ2-1	TRBV20-1	TGCAGTGCTAGAGATAGCCTAGGGGGCTACAATGAGCAGTTCTTC	CSARDSLGGYNEQFF
-	-	TRBJ2-7	TRBV19	TGTGCCAGCAGATTGGACAGTTCCTACGAGCAGTACTTC	CASRLDSSYEQYF
-	few	TRBJ2-7	TRBV12-3/TRBV12-4	TGTGCCAGCAGTTTTCGCAACTACGAGCAGTACTTC	CASSFRNYEQYF
TRBD2	few	TRBJ2-2	TRBV4-2	TGTGCCAGCAGCCAGGAAAGCGGGGGATTCGGGGAGCTGTTTTTT	CASSQESGGFGELFF
-	-	TRBJ1-1	TRBV20-1	TGCAGTGCTAGAGGGACAGCCTATGAAGCTTTCTTT	CSARGTAYEAFF
-	few	TRBJ2-7	TRBV20-1	TGCAGTGCTAGCGAGGGCCCTACCTACGAGCAGTACTTC	CSASEGPTYEQYF
TRBD1	-	TRBJ2-2	TRBV7-7	TGTGCCAGCAGCCCGAGACAGGGTCTCACCGGGGAGCTGTTTTTT	CASSPRQGLTGELFF
-	few	TRBJ2-4	TRBV24-1	TGTGCCACCAGCCGACACTTTCAGTACTTC	CATSRHFQYF
TRBD2	-	TRBJ2-1	TRBV25-1	TGTGCCAGCAGTGAATTTAGGGGGACTAGCGGGGGGAGCTCCTACAATGAGCAGTTCTTC	CASSEFRGTSGGSSYNEQFF
-	few	TRBJ1-5	TRBV12-3/TRBV12-4	TGTGCCAGCAGCGGCCAGCGCAATCAGCCCCAGCATTTT	CASSGQRNQPQHF
-	few	TRBJ2-7	TRBV6-1	TGTGCCAGCAGTGACCCCGGGGCCTACGAGCAGTACTTC	CASSDPGAYEQYF
TRBD2	-	TRBJ2-3	TRBV5-1	TGCGCCAGCAGCTATAGCGGGGGGGCAGATACGCAGTATTTT	CASSYSGGADTQYF
-	-	TRBJ2-5	TRBV5-1	TGCGCCAGCAGTCCGGGGGATGGGACGGAGACCCAGTACTTC	CASSPGDGTETQYF
TRBD1	-	TRBJ1-5	TRBV27	TGTGCCAGCAGTTTAAACGGGGACAGTAGCCAGCCCCAGCATTTT	CASSLNGDSSQPQHF
TRBD2	-	TRBJ2-5	TRBV20-1	TGCAGTGCTACCTGGACTAGCGGGCTGTCAGAGACCCAGTACTTC	CSATWTSGLSETQYF
TRBD2	few	TRBJ2-7	TRBV20-1	TGCAGTGCTAGATCCCCGGGGGCGGGAGGGCCGGAGCAGTACTTC	CSARSPGAGGPEQYF
TRBD2	-	TRBJ2-1	TRBV7-2	TGTGCCAGCAGCTTAGGATACAGCGGGAGGCAGCAGTTCTTC	CASSLGYSGRQQFF
TRBD1	-	TRBJ1-1	TRBV7-9	TGTGCCAGCAGCTTCCCAGGGGGCTTGGACACTGAAGCTTTCTTT	CASSFPGGLDTEAFF
TRBD1	-	TRBJ2-5	TRBV7-9	TGTGCCAGCAGCCCCAGGACAGGGGGTGAGACCCAGTACTTC	CASSPRTGGETQYF
-	few	TRBJ2-7	TRBV7-2	TGTGCCAGCAGCTTAATTAACGAGCAGTACTTC	CASSLINEQYF
-	many	TRBJ2-3	TRBV14	TGTGCCAGCAGACGAGGATGGGGGGCCGACCTGGGCACAGATACGCAGTATTTT	CASRRGWGADLGTDTQYF
TRBD2	-	TRBJ2-5	TRBV7-9	TGTGCCAGCAGCCCTAGCGGCGGGGGGGCCGGAGAGACCCAGTACTTC	CASSPSGGGAGETQYF
-	few	TRBJ2-4	TRBV7-9	TGTGCCATAGAGAAACCCAAAAACATTCAGTACTTC	CAIEKPKNIQYF
TRBD2	-	TRBJ2-3	TRBV20-1	TGCAGTGCGGGGACTAGCGGGAGGGCCGCGGATACGCAGTATTTT	CSAGTSGRAADTQYF
-	-	TRBJ2-7	TRBV14	TGTGCCAGCAGCCAATGGACATCACATTACGAGCAGTACTTC	CASSQWTSHYEQYF
-	few	TRBJ2-5	TRBV7-9	TGTGCCAGCAGCTTAGTCGGGGGAGTGGAGACCCAGTACTTC	CASSLVGGVETQYF
TRBD2	many	TRBJ2-1	TRBV2	TGTGCCAGCAGTGCCCCTAGCGGGAGGGGTAATGAGCAGTTCTTC	CASSAPSGRGNEQFF
TRBD2	few	TRBJ2-1	TRBV20-1	TGCAGCTCGGATAAAGCGGGGATCAATGAGCAGTTCTTC	CSSDKAGINEQFF
TRBD1	-	TRBJ1-5	TRBV20-1	TGCAGTGCTAGAGATCCCGACAGGGATCAGCCCCAGCATTTT	CSARDPDRDQPQHF
-	-	TRBJ2-2	TRBV5-5	TGTGCCAGCAGCTCGAGAATGGGGACCGGGGAGCTGTTTTTT	CASSSRMGTGELFF
-	-	TRBJ1-3	TRBV3-1	TGTGCCAGCAGCCATAATGGAAACACCATATATTTT	CASSHNGNTIYF
TRBD2	-	TRBJ2-1	TRBV5-5	TGTGCCAGCAGCTGGGGACTACCCAGCAATGAGCAGTTCTTC	CASSWGLPSNEQFF